What follows describes a single T cell receptor (beta chain). The data originate from a study of a mutant IDH1 vaccine in newly diagnosed glioma. Whole-study context: Sex distribution of treated patients was around 62% male and about 40% female; mean age was around 40 years.

The time point was: baseline, week 1 (first vaccination visit). Treatment meaning: pre-vaccination baseline after standard-of-care therapy. The donors had new WHO grade 3 or 4 astrocytomas; these were IDH1-mutant and ATRX-lost. With 0 bases removed from V and 0 bases from J, the gap between germline ends came to 12 bases. In germline, CDR1 is SGHDN, CDR2 FVKESK. The CDR3 runs to 17 residues. The repertoire was sequenced with immunoSEQ multiplex PCR; TCRdb's copy has only in-frame clones and lacks some. Among about 98,000 clones listed, around nine tenths were seen once. V usage is TRBV14 and J usage is TRBJ1-3; D ambiguous. This sequence was found in a woman aged 45 to 65 with glioma. Sequences were derived from PBMCs, sampled from a glioma patient treated with radiotherapy, temozolomide or both. DNA for the CDR3: TGTGCCAGCAGCCAAGATCGGGCCTTTAGCTCTGGAAACACCATATATTTT. This gives the protein CASSQDRAFSSGNTIYF.